What follows are 24 T cell receptor beta chains derived from one specimen sequenced in a study of Ad26.COV2.S vaccination and SARS-CoV-2 variants. Noted treatment: approximately 18 received Ad26.COV2.S at low or high dose, single or two shots; 5 received placebo; per-sample allocation not given. The samples date from day 63 after the first vaccine or placebo injection. Assay: immunoSEQ multiplex PCR; the TCRdb copy retains only in-frame clones and omits some. The sample carries 350,000 to 400,000 clones, around 85% recorded once. The sample here was peripheral blood, taken in a trial of Ad26.COV2.S vaccine versus placebo. These receptors were obtained from a person aged 18-60 years who received the Ad26.COV2.S COVID-19 vaccine or a placebo.

The rearrangement uses TRBV20-1 and TRBJ2-5; D is unresolved. Trimming removed 0 bases from V and 5 bases from J, with 4 bases in between. The CDR3 loop spans 11 amino acids. Germline V gene sequence: CDR1 DFQATT, CDR2 SNEGSKA (reference sequence). CDR3: CSARDQETQYF. The CDR3 DNA reads TGCAGTGCTAGAGATCAGGAGACCCAGTACTTC.

The J gene is TRBJ1-5, the V gene TRBV23-1; D call uncertain. TRBV23-1 is an ORF; its function is uncertain. Trimming took 6 bases from V and 2 from J, leaving 17 bases between them. This CDR3 spans 16 amino acids. The CDR3 nucleotides are TGCGCCAGCAGCCGACTGGCGGGAAGAGGCAATCAGCCCCAGCATTTT. As protein: CASSRLAGRGNQPQHF.

This chain connects TRBV7-2 to TRBJ1-2; no clear D. The CDR3 length is 13 residues. Trimming left V 1 base short and J 4 bases short, with 7 bases between. CDR1 and CDR2 from the germline V gene are SGHTA and FQGNSA. This CDR3 is CASSLERFYGYTF. The CDR3 DNA follows: TGTGCCAGCAGCTTAGAACGGTTCTATGGCTACACCTTC.

V gene TRBV4-2 combines with J gene TRBJ2-7, with a tentative D call TRBD2 (6 bases). Trimming pared 2 bases from V and 3 bases from J, leaving 14 bases between. Per the germline V gene, CDR1 is LGHNA and CDR2 is YNFKEQ. CDR3 length equals 15 residues. As DNA, the CDR3 is TGTGCCAGCAGCCAAACCTCCGGGGGTTTCTACGAGCAGTACTTC. Translated, it gives CASSQTSGGFYEQYF.

The chain combines TRBV3-1 (or the pseudogene TRBV3-2) with TRBJ2-7; unclear D gene. The germline CDR1 and CDR2 sequences are LGHDT and YNNKEL (reference sequence). The CDR3 totals 18 residues. V lost 2 bases, J lost 2 bases, and 22 bases lay in between. CDR3 in DNA: TGTGCCAGCAGCCAAATTAAAGGATACCGTAAGATCACCTACGAGCAGTACTTC. This sequence encodes CASSQIKGYRKITYEQYF.

This sequence joins TRBV7-8 and TRBJ1-2, with D tentatively TRBD1 (6 bases). Trimming pared 5 bases from V and 0 bases from J, leaving 10 bases between. The CDR3 contains 14 residues. The germline CDR1 and CDR2 sequences are SGHVS and FQNEAQ. CDR3 DNA sequence: TGTGCCAGCAGCGGACAGATAACTAACTATGGCTACACCTTC. It codes for CASSGQITNYGYTF.

This chain connects TRBV3-1 (or the pseudogene TRBV3-2) to TRBJ2-3; 9 bases map to TRBD2. CDR3 length: 14 residues. Germline CDR1 and CDR2: LGHDT and YNNKEL (reference sequence). The V gene end was trimmed by 2 bases and the J gene end by 4 bases; junction bases not matched to a gene: 1. CDR3 nucleotides: TGTGCCAGCAGCCAATTAGCGGGGGCAGATACGCAGTATTTT. Its protein is CASSQLAGADTQYF.

The chain recombines TRBV30 with TRBJ1-3; a possible D gene is TRBD1 (6 bases). Germline values: CDR1 GTSNPN, CDR2 SVGIG (reference sequence). The V and J ends lost 6 bases and 0 bases respectively, with 15 bases between them. This CDR3 is built from 15 residues. CDR3 DNA: TGTGCCTGCTTACAGGGACGACTCTCTGGAAACACCATATATTTT. This gives the protein CACLQGRLSGNTIYF.

Details on this clone: Compared with germline, one end of the junction differs, possibly owing to a read error. The chain links TRBV10-3 to TRBJ2-5; 9 positions match TRBD2. The CDR3 loop spans 15 amino acids. Germline V gene lookup returns CDR1 ENHRY and CDR2 SYGVKD. The CDR3 sequence: CAISKSSGTQETQYF. The CDR3 region has the DNA TGTGCCATCAGTAAGTCTAGCGGGACTCAAGAGACCCAGTACTTC.

J is TRBJ1-3 and V is TRBV5-4; D is unclear. Germline assignment: CDR1 SGHNT and CDR2 YYREEE (reference sequence). The CDR3 totals 16 residues. V was clipped by 0 bases and J by 4 bases, with 14 bases between them. CDR3 sequence (DNA): TGTGCCAGCAGCTTGGGGGTATTTTCAGGAGGAAACACCATATATTTT. Its translation: CASSLGVFSGGNTIYF.

The rearrangement uses TRBV5-1 and TRBJ2-5, with no clear D. Trimming cost V 2 bases and J 4 bases, with 12 bases left between them. This CDR3 region has 14 residues. Germline loops: CDR1 SGHRS, CDR2 YFSETQ. CDR3 in DNA: TGCGCCAGCAGCTTTGGGGATACGGTAGAGACCCAGTACTTC. It encodes CASSFGDTVETQYF.

This chain uses TRBV18 with TRBJ1-5; no clear D gene. Germline loops: CDR1 KGHSH, CDR2 LQKENI. This CDR3 has 14 residues. The ends were cut back, 2 bases at V and 0 bases at J, with 5 bases in the middle. The CDR3 region is CASSPGHSNQPQHF. In DNA, the CDR3 is TGTGCCAGCTCACCAGGGCATAGCAATCAGCCCCAGCATTTT.

J is TRBJ2-5 and V is TRBV12-3 or TRBV12-4; 10 bases align to TRBD1. CDR3 size: 12 residues. Trimming cost V 4 bases and J 7 bases; bases outside gene matches: 0. The CDR3 DNA reads as TGTGCCAGCAGTTGGACAGGGGGGACCCAGTACTTC. It translates to CASSWTGGTQYF.

Here the CDR3 reads CASSIDGQGPQHF. The CDR3 coding sequence is TGTGCCAGTAGTATAGATGGCCAGGGACCCCAGCATTTT. The genes are TRBV19 and TRBJ1-5; perhaps TRBD1 as D (5 bases). Germline CDR1 LNHDA, CDR2 SQIVND (reference sequence). Trimming cost V 0 bases and J 10 bases, with 10 bases left between them. The CDR3 covers 13 residues.

The chain has TRBV18 and TRBJ2-1; perhaps TRBD1 as D (6 bases). Germline V CDR1 and CDR2: KGHSH, LQKENI. The CDR3 contains 11 residues. Trimming cost V 8 bases and J 7 bases, with 9 bases left between them. As DNA, the CDR3 is TGTGCCAGCCAACAGGGAAATGAGCAGTTCTTC. It specifies CASQQGNEQFF.

The chain has TRBV5-4 and TRBJ2-1; 7 nucleotides agree with TRBD2. J lost 6 bases, V lost 4 bases, and 4 bases had no gene match. CDR3 length equals 13 residues. Germline V lookup: CDR1 SGHNT, CDR2 YYREEE (reference sequence). CDR3 sequence (DNA): TGTGCCAGCAGCCAACGGGGGGTCAATGAGCAGTTCTTC. Its protein product is CASSQRGVNEQFF.

The CDR3 here is CASSSTGRYEQYF. In nucleotides, the CDR3 is TGTGCCAGCAGCTCGACAGGGCGGTACGAGCAGTACTTC. The chain uses TRBV12-3 or TRBV12-4 and TRBJ2-7, with 7 bases that match TRBD1. The V segment lost 6 bases and the J segment 4 bases; nucleotides outside the gene matches: 6. The CDR3 extends over 13 amino acids.

The V call is TRBV5-1, the J call TRBJ2-3; no clear D. Trimming pared 4 bases from V and 2 bases from J, leaving 8 bases between. CDR1 SGHRS and CDR2 YFSETQ come from the germline V gene. This CDR3 has 13 residues. CDR3 coding DNA: TGCGCCAGCAGCACCGGTCTCACAGATACGCAGTATTTT. Encoded protein: CASSTGLTDTQYF. The variable domain in full, completed from reference TRBV5-1 and TRBJ2-3, reads KAGVTQTPRYLIKTRGQQVTLSCSPISGHRSVSWYQQTPGQGLQFLFEYFSETQRNKGNFPGRFSGRQFSNSRSEMNVSTLELGDSALYLCASSTGLTDTQYFGPGTRLTVL.

The V gene is TRBV20-1, the J gene TRBJ2-1; 11 bases are a match to TRBD2. V was clipped by 3 bases and J by 6 bases; unmatched bases: 10. The germline V gene has CDR1 DFQATT and CDR2 SNEGSKA (reference sequence). This CDR3 spans 16 amino acids. CDR3 sequence reads: CSASPILAGVLNEQFF. In DNA form, the CDR3 reads TGCAGTGCTAGTCCTATACTAGCGGGAGTCCTCAATGAGCAGTTCTTC.

The chain recombines TRBV4-1 with TRBJ1-5, with TRBD1 identical over 7 bases. CDR3 size: 18 residues. CDR1 and CDR2 from the germline V gene are MGHRA and YSYEKL. The V gene end was trimmed by 2 bases and the J gene end by 0 bases; junction bases not matched to a gene: 10. CDR3 region: CASSQLIGGQYSNQPQHF. CDR3 coding DNA: TGCGCCAGCAGCCAACTTATCGGGGGACAGTATAGCAATCAGCCCCAGCATTTT.

The rearrangement joins TRBV23-1 to TRBJ1-4; possible D gene TRBD1, 5 bases. TRBV23-1 is annotated as an ORF whose role is uncertain. Trimming took off 1 base at V and 4 bases at J, with 10 bases between the two ends. This CDR3 is built from 15 residues. CDR3 amino acids: CASSQWGRDNEKLFF. The CDR3 coding sequence is TGCGCCAGCAGTCAATGGGGACGGGATAATGAAAAACTGTTTTTT.

The chain uses TRBV4-3 and TRBJ1-2; D gene unclear. Per the germline V gene, CDR1 is LGHNA and CDR2 is YSLEER. There are 18 residues in the CDR3. V was pared by 0 bases and J by 5 bases, with 22 bases between. CDR3 DNA sequence: TGCGCCAGCAGCCAAGATCTTTTTTTACGACCTGGACTTTATGGCTACACCTTC. This translates into CASSQDLFLRPGLYGYTF.

The chain links TRBV4-1 to TRBJ2-7, with 10 positions matching TRBD2. Germline CDR1 and CDR2: MGHRA and YSYEKL. Trimming took 3 bases from V and 6 from J; bases not matched to a gene: 8. This CDR3 spans 15 amino acids. The CDR3 is CASSQGPSGGGEQYF. CDR3 DNA sequence: TGCGCCAGCAGCCAGGGGCCTAGCGGGGGAGGCGAGCAGTACTTC.

The chain links TRBV29-1 to TRBJ2-7; 8 bases match TRBD1. Germline V gene sequence: CDR1 SQVTM, CDR2 ANQGSEA. After removal of 2 bases from V and 3 bases from J, the junction contained 3 bases not matched to a gene. The CDR3 loop spans 13 amino acids. As DNA, the CDR3 is TGCAGCGTTGAAAAACAGGGGGTCTACGAGCAGTACTTC. This codes for CSVEKQGVYEQYF.